This T cell receptor beta chain was captured in a study of blood T cell repertoires in COVID-19 (TCRdb year 2020). About the full investigation: Samples from collaborators originated in the United States, Italy and Spain and spanned both the acute and convalescent phases of COVID-19. Subjects who had been exposed to COVID-19, were actively infected with it, or had recovered from it provided the deeply sampled blood TCRbeta repertoires that made up the dataset. Samples came from the ongoing ImmuneRACE study (first 160 participants) plus 1,254 subjects from 6 global collaborators. HLA class I and class II types, where available, came from metadata supplied by the sample provider rather than from assay-based typing. Sample metadata almost always included a de-identified subject ID, COVID-19 status, age in years and sex. The prospective study material was composed of cDNA or gDNA derived from T cells, B-cell-depleted T cells, or PBMCs. The repertoires were made available in a free public database intended to serve as a resource for research on the immune response to SARS-CoV-2. What the authors observed across the whole study: The amount of clinical and demographic metadata varied by source and participant and was provided uncurated.

Enrolling through a virtual design, the prospective study's participants ranged in age from about 18 to 100 years and lived across 20 to 30 United States geographic areas. To assign participants to cohorts, the prospective study relied on clinical history that participants themselves reported in a screening survey and a study questionnaire. Recovered participants in ImmuneRACE Cohort 3 were defined as having two consecutive negative NP/OP PCR tests, clearance from a healthcare professional, or resolution of symptoms. In the prospective study, whole blood, serum and a nasopharyngeal or oropharyngeal swab were collected from each participant by mobile phlebotomists. Additional blood draws and questionnaires over an approximately 2-month period could optionally be provided by prospective study participants. Prospective study blood samples were shipped either frozen or at room temperature before DNA extraction.

The immunoSEQ Assay, a bias-controlled multiplex PCR, was used to amplify TCRbeta CDR3 regions from genomic DNA. In the source study's methods: Nucleated cell counts per sample were estimated from amplification of reference gene primers within the assay. To quantify the absolute abundance of each unique TCRbeta CDR3 rearrangement, sequence reads were collapsed and filtered. For each sample, productive Simpson clonality was calculated as the square root of Simpson's diversity index across productive rearrangements. TCRdb retrieved this table from immuneACCESS and kept in-frame rearrangements only. Not all clones are present; in checked studies, unresolved V genes account for under half, and no reason is known for the remainder. The V and J calls and clone size are taken from that table; D and trimming were inferred from the DNA. This sample is represented by 400,000 to 500,000 clones; around 89% of them were singletons. 1.5% to 2% of the sample is held by the ten biggest clonotypes.

Points on this clone: The specificity of this receptor is unknown. No base-level quality is on record; no much larger clone is a single base apart.

The sequenced sample consisted of PBMCs or T cells enriched from blood (not recorded which). The receptor's source is a middle-aged woman who had recovered from COVID-19.

This receptor carries the CDR3 CAWAIDSQPQHF. The DNA reads as follows: TGTGCCTGGGCCATCGACAGCCAGCCCCAGCATTTT. Here the chain combines TRBV30 and TRBJ1-5; the D gene is perhaps TRBD1, from 5 matching bases. The CDR3 runs 12 amino acids, cysteine and phenylalanine included. The retained sequence is limited to the CDR3, 36 bases, with the frame set at the first base. From a lookup of the germline V gene (reference sequence), CDR1 and CDR2 are GTSNPN and SVGIG. V is reduced by 5 bases and J by 7 bases, leaving a spacing of 12 bases between them.